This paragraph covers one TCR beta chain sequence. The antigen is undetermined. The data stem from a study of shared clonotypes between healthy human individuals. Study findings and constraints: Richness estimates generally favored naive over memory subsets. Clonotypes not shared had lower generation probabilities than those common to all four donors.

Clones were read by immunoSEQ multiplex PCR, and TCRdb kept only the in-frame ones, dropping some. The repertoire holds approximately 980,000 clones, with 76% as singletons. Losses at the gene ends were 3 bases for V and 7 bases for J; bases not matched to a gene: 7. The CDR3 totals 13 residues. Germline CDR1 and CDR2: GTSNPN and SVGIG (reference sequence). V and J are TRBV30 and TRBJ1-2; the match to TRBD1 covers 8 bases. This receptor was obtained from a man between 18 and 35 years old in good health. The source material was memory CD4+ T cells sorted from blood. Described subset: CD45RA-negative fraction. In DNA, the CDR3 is TGTGCCTGGAGGGCAGCAGGGGGCGGTGGCTACACCTTC. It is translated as CAWRAAGGGGYTF. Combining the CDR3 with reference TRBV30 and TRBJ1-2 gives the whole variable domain SQTIHQWPATLVQPVGSPLSLECTVEGTSNPNLYWYRQAAGRGLQLLFYSVGIGQISSEVPQNLSASRPQDRQFILSSKKLLLSDSGFYLCAWRAAGGGGYTFGSGTRLTVV.